This T cell receptor beta chain was profiled in a study of siplizumab effects on memory and regulatory T cells. Study-wide points: Memory T cells appeared less diverse than naive cells, which seemed to contribute substantially to alloresponse. Alloreactive clones mapping to unstimulated subsets formed only a minor fraction.

The CDR3 contains 14 residues. V lost 0 bases to trimming and J lost 7 bases, with 10 bases between them. CDR1 and CDR2 (germline): SGDLS, YYNGEE. For every sample, about 10^5 TCR templates were assayed. The table came from immunoSEQ multiplex PCR; TCRdb's copy has only in-frame clones and leaves some out. The sample shows some 100,000 clones, around 97% of them seen only once. Across a few donor pairs, the naive, memory, effector memory and TEMRA subsets were sequenced without stimulation. As for this clone: The target antigen is unknown.

The V call is TRBV9, the J call TRBJ2-2; D remains unclear. This clonotype was sampled from a human donor in good health. The sequenced sample was naive CD4+ T cells sorted from blood. CDR3 nucleotides: TGTGCCAGCAGCGTAGTTGGAGCGAACGGGGAGCTGTTTTTT. Its protein is CASSVVGANGELFF.